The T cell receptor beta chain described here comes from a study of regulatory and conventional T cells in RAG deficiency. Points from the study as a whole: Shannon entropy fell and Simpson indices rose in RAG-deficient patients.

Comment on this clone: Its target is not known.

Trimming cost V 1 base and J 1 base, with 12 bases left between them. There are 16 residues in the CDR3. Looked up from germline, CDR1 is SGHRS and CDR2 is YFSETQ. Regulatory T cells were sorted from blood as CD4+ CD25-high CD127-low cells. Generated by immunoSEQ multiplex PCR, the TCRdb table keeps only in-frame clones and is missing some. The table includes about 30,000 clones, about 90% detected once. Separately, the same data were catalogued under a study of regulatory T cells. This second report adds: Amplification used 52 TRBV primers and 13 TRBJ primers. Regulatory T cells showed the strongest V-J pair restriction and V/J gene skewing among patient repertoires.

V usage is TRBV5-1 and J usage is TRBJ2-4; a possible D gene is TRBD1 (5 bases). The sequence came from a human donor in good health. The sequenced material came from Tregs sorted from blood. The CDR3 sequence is CASSLLAGMAKNIQYF. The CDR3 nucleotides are TGCGCCAGCAGCTTGTTGGCAGGGATGGCCAAAAACATTCAGTACTTC. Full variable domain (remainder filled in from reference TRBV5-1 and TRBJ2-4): KAGVTQTPRYLIKTRGQQVTLSCSPISGHRSVSWYQQTPGQGLQFLFEYFSETQRNKGNFPGRFSGRQFSNSRSEMNVSTLELGDSALYLCASSLLAGMAKNIQYFGAGTRLSVL.